This T cell receptor beta chain comes out of a study of T cell responses to AZD1222 COVID-19 vaccine. In the study overall: Combined were second doses at about 4 or about 12 weeks.

Findings and limits, study-wide: The study found Spike-specific TCR breadth and depth rose after two AZD1222 doses. Clonal diversity was possibly underestimated, and white British individuals and females predominated among donors.

The protocol was immunoSEQ multiplex PCR, while the TCRdb copy is restricted to in-frame clones and leaves out a portion. The table lists fewer than 75,000 clones, 85% of them singletons. From germline, CDR1 is SGHRS and CDR2 YFSETQ. Losses at the gene ends were 4 bases for V and 2 bases for J; bases not matched to a gene: 11. There are 18 residues in the CDR3. Of note for this clone: The antigen is not known.

The chain uses TRBV5-1 and TRBJ2-5; 13 nucleotides align to TRBD2. The sequence was obtained from an adult in good health. This sample comprised peripheral blood, obtained on day 0 of AZD1222 vaccination. As DNA, the CDR3 is TGCGCCAGCAGCCGGGGGACTAGCGGGGCACAGGGTCAAGAGACCCAGTACTTC. Residues: CASSRGTSGAQGQETQYF. The variable domain in full, completed from reference TRBV5-1 and TRBJ2-5, reads KAGVTQTPRYLIKTRGQQVTLSCSPISGHRSVSWYQQTPGQGLQFLFEYFSETQRNKGNFPGRFSGRQFSNSRSEMNVSTLELGDSALYLCASSRGTSGAQGQETQYFGPGTRLLVL.